The clone carrying this T cell receptor (beta chain) has more than one count but fewer than ten. Its target is unknown. The sample belongs to a study of OX40 agonist ivuxolimab in advanced cancers. General study points: Researchers report that CD8+ T cells had, on average, more expanded clones than CD4+. In the 0.1 to 3.0 mg/kg range, CD4+ and CD8+ blood T cells had expanded clonally by week 6.

The CDR3 sequence is 13 residues long. CDR1 and CDR2 from the germline V gene are SGHTA and FQGNSA. With 6 bases removed from V and 6 bases from J, the gap between germline ends came to 12 bases. Clones were read by immunoSEQ multiplex PCR, and TCRdb kept only the in-frame ones, dropping some. The profile shows around 75,000 clones, about 90% of them singletons. The receptor was isolated from an adult with an advanced solid tumor such as melanoma, head and neck, liver or kidney cancer. Here the sequenced sample was CD4+ or CD8+ T cells sorted from blood, taken in a trial of the OX40 agonist ivuxolimab. This chain links TRBV7-2 with TRBJ1-5, with TRBD1 as a possible D gene (5 bases). CDR3 residues: CASSQGSLQPQHF. In DNA form, the CDR3 reads TGTGCCAGCAGTCAGGGAAGTCTTCAGCCCCAGCATTTT.